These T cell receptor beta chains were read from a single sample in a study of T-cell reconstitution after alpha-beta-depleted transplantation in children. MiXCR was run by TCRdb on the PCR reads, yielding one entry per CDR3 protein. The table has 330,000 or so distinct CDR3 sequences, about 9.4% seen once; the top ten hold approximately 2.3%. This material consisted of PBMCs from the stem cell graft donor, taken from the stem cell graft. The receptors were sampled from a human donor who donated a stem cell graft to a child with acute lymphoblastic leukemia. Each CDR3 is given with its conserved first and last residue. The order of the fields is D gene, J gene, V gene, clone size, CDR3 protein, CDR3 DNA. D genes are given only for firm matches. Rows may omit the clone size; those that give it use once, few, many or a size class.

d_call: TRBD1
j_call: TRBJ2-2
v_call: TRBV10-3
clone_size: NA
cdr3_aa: CAISDPDRATPNTGELFF
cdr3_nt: TGTGCCATCAGTGACCCCGACAGGGCTACCCCGAACACCGGGGAGCTGTTTTTT

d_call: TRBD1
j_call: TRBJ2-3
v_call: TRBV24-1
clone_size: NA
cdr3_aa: CATSDATGEGDTQYF
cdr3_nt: TGTGCCACCAGTGATGCGACAGGGGAAGGAGATACGCAGTATTTT

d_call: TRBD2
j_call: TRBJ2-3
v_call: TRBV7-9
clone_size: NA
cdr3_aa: CASSLFPSGSTDTQYF
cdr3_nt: TGTGCCAGCAGCTTATTTCCTAGCGGGAGCACAGATACGCAGTATTTT

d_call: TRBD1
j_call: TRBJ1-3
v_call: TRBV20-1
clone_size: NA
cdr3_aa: CSARERGQGRNTIYF
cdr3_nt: TGCAGTGCTAGAGAACGGGGACAGGGTCGAAACACCATATATTTT

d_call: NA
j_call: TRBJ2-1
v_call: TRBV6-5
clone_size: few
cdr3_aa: CASRIRGHNEQFF
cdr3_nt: TGTGCCAGCAGAATAAGAGGGCACAATGAGCAGTTCTTC

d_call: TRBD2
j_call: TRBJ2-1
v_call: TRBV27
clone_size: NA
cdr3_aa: CASTGLAGSNEQFF
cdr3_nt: TGTGCCAGTACGGGACTAGCGGGAAGCAATGAGCAGTTCTTC

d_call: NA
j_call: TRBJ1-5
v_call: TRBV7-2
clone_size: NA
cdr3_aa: CASSLGMSNQPQHF
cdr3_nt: TGTGCCAGCAGCTTAGGTATGAGTAATCAGCCCCAGCATTTT

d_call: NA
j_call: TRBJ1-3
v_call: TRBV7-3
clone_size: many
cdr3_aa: CASSLRGSSGNTIYF
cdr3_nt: TGTGCCAGCAGCTTAAGAGGGAGCTCTGGAAACACCATATATTTT

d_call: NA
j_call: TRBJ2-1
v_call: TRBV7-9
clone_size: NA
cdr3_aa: CARTLVLGNNEQFF
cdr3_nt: TGTGCCCGCACACTAGTTCTGGGGAACAATGAGCAGTTCTTC

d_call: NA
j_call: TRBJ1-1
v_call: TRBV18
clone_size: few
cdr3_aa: CASSLRGRANTEAFF
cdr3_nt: TGTGCCAGCTCCCTACGAGGCAGGGCGAACACTGAAGCTTTCTTT

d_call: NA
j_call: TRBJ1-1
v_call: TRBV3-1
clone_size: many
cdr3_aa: CASADRANFAEAFF
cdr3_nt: TGTGCCAGCGCCGACCGGGCCAACTTCGCTGAAGCTTTCTTT

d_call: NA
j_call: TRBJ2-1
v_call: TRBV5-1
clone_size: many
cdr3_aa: CASSPRDGDNEQFF
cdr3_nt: TGCGCCAGCAGCCCCCGGGACGGAGACAATGAGCAGTTCTTC

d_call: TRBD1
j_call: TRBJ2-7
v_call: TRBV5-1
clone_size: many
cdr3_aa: CASSIPGQGTSYEQYF
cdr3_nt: TGCGCCAGCAGCATCCCGGGACAGGGGACCTCTTACGAGCAGTACTTC

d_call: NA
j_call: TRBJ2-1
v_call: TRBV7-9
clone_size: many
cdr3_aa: CASSITRGTNNEQFF
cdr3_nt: TGTGCCAGCAGCATCACCCGTGGCACAAACAATGAGCAGTTCTTC

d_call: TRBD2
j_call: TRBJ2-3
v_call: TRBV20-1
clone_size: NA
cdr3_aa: CSARRTGSGVTDTQYF
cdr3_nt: TGCAGTGCTAGAAGGACGGGTAGCGGGGTCACAGATACGCAGTATTTT

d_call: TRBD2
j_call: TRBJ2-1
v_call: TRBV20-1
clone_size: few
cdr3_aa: CSALGTGWEGNEQFF
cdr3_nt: TGCAGTGCTTTAGGTACCGGGTGGGAGGGGAATGAGCAGTTCTTC

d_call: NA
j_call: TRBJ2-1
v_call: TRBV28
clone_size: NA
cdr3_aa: CASSLVGGLEFF
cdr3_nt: TGTGCCAGCAGTTTAGTAGGAGGGCTGGAGTTCTTC

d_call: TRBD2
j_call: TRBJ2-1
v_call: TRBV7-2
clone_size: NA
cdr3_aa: CASSPWTSSNEQFF
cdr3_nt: TGTGCCAGCAGCCCTTGGACTAGTTCAAATGAGCAGTTCTTC

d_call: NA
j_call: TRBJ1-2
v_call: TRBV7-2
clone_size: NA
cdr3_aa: CASSMRDANGYTF
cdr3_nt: TGTGCCAGCAGCATGCGGGACGCAAATGGCTACACCTTC

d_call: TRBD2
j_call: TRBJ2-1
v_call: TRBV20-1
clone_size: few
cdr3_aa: CSAVGLAGQGSSYNEQFF
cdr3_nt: TGCAGTGCAGTTGGACTAGCGGGACAAGGGAGCTCCTACAATGAGCAGTTCTTC

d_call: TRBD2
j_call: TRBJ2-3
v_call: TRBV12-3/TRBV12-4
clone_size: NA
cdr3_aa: CASSLAGGSTYTQYF
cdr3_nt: TGTGCCAGCAGTTTAGCGGGGGGGAGCACTTATACGCAGTATTTT

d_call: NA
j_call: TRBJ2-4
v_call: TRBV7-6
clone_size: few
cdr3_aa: CASSLERGRDIQYF
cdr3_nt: TGTGCCAGCAGCTTAGAACGGGGCCGGGACATTCAGTACTTC

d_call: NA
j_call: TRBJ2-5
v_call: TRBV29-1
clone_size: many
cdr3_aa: CSVGTGTETQYF
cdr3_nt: TGCAGCGTTGGTACAGGCACGGAGACCCAGTACTTC

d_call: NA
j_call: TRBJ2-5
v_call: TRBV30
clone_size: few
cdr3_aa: CAWSVKGQETQYF
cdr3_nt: TGTGCCTGGAGTGTAAAAGGACAAGAGACCCAGTACTTC

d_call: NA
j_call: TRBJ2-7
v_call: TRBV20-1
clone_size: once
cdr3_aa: CSARDLLGLTSYEQYF
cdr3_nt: TGCAGTGCTAGAGATCTTCTCGGACTAACATCCTACGAGCAGTACTTC

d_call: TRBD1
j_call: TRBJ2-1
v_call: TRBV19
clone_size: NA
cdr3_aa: CASSMTGGRNEQFF
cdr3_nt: TGTGCCAGTAGTATGACAGGGGGACGCAATGAGCAGTTCTTC

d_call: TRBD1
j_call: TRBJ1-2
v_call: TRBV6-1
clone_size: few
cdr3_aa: CASRGPGQGSGGYTF
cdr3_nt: TGTGCCAGCAGGGGCCCGGGACAGGGTAGCGGTGGCTACACCTTC

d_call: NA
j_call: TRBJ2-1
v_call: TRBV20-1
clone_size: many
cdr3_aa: CSARELYGSYNEQFF
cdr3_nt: TGCAGTGCTAGGGAGCTATATGGCTCCTACAATGAGCAGTTCTTC

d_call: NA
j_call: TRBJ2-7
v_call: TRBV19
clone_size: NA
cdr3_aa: CASSMGWQEQYF
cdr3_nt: TGTGCCAGTAGTATGGGGTGGCAGGAGCAGTACTTC

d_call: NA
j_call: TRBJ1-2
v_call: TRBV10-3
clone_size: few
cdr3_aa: CAISENFNYGYTF
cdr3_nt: TGTGCCATCAGTGAAAACTTTAACTATGGCTACACCTTC

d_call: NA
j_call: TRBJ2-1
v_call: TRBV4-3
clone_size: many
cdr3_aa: CASSQLLDSVNEQFF
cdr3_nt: TGCGCCAGCAGCCAACTACTCGATAGCGTTAATGAGCAGTTCTTC

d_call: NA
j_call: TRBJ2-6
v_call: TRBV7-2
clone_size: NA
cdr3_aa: CASSPRPAPGANVLTF
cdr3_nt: TGTGCCAGCAGCCCACGCCCGGCCCCCGGGGCCAACGTCCTGACTTTC

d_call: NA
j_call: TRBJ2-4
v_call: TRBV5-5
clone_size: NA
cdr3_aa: CASSWRGGVMAKNIQYF
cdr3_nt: TGTGCCAGCAGCTGGAGGGGCGGGGTAATGGCCAAAAACATTCAGTACTTC

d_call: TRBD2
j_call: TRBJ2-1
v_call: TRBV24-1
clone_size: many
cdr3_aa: CATSTSGSLNEQFF
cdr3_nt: TGTGCCACCAGTACTAGCGGGAGCCTCAATGAGCAGTTCTTC